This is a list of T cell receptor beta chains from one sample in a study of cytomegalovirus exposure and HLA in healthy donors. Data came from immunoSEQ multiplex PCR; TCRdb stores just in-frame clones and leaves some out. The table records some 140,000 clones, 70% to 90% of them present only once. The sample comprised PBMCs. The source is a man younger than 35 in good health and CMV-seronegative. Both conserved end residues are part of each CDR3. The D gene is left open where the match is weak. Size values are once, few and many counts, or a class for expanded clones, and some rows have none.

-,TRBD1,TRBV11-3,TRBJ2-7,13,TGTGCCAGCAGCCTAGACAGGGCCTACGAGCAGTACTTC,CASSLDRAYEQYF
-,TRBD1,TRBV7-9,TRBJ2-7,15,TGTGCCAGCAGCAGGTCGGACAGGAGGATTTACGAGCAGTACTTC,CASSRSDRRIYEQYF
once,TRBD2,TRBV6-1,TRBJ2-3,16,TGTGCCAGCAGTGAACGGGGGGGATCTAGCACAGATACGCAGTATTTT,CASSERGGSSTDTQYF
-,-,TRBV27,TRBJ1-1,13,TGTGCCAGCCGAATTCGCGGGGGCACTGAAGCTTTCTTT,CASRIRGGTEAFF
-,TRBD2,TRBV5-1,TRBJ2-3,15,TGCGCCAGCAGCTTGCGGGGGGAGATTGCAGATACGCAGTATTTT,CASSLRGEIADTQYF
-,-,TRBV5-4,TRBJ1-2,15,TGTGCCAGCAGCTTTTACAGGGCCCTAGAGTATGGCTACACCTTC,CASSFYRALEYGYTF
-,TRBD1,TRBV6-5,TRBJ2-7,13,TGTGCCAGCAGCTCGGACAGGGACTACGAGCAGTACTTC,CASSSDRDYEQYF
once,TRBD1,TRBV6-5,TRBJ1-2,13,TGTGCCAGCAGTCCTAACAGGGGTCATGGCTACACCTTC,CASSPNRGHGYTF
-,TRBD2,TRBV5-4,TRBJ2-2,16,TGTGCCAGCAGCACCAAGGGACTAGCCCCCACCGGGGAGCTGTTTTTT,CASSTKGLAPTGELFF
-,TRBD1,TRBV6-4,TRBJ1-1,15,TGTGCCAGCAGTGACCGGACAGGGGGTAACACTGAAGCTTTCTTT,CASSDRTGGNTEAFF
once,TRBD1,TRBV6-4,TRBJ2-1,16,TGTGCCAGCAGTGACTCAGGGGGGACAGGGAACAATGAGCAGTTCTTC,CASSDSGGTGNNEQFF
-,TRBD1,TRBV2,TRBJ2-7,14,TGTGCCAGCAGTTTGGACAGGGGAGGGGACGAGCAGTACTTC,CASSLDRGGDEQYF
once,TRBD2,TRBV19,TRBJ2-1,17,TGTGCCAGTAGTGTTTCCCCGGGAGGGGGCTCCTACAATGAGCAGTTCTTC,CASSVSPGGGSYNEQFF
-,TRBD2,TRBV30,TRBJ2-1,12,TGTGCCTGGAGCCCGGGAGGCTATGAGCAGTTCTTC,CAWSPGGYEQFF
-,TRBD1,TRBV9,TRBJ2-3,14,TGTGCCAGCAGCGTCGAAAGGGGGCCAGATACGCAGTATTTT,CASSVERGPDTQYF
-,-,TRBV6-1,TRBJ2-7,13,TGTGCCAGCCTCACTCATTGGTGCAACGAGCAGTACTTC,CASLTHWCNEQYF
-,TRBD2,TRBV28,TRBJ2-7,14,TGTGCCAGCAGACTTCCGGGACTAGATGCCGAGCAGTACTTC,CASRLPGLDAEQYF
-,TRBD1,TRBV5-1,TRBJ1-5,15,TGCGCCAGCAGCTTGACAGGGGACTCCAATCAGCCCCAGCATTTT,CASSLTGDSNQPQHF
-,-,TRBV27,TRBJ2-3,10,TGTGCCAGAGCTAGGGATACGCAGTATTTT,CARARDTQYF
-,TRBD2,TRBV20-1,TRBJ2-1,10,TGCAGTGCGTCACTAGCGTATCAGTTCTTC,CSASLAYQFF
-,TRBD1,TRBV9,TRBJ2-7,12,TGTGCCAGCAGCTCTACAGGGGGCGAGCAGTACTTC,CASSSTGGEQYF
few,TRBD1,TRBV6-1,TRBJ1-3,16,TGTGCCAGCAGTGACCGGGACAGGGTCCCTGGAAACACCATATATTTT,CASSDRDRVPGNTIYF
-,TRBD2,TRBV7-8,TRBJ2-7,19,TGTGCCAGCAGCTTCGGACAGGGGTCGACTAGCGGGAGGGCCGGTGAGCAGTACTTC,CASSFGQGSTSGRAGEQYF
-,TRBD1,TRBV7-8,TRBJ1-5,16,TGTGCCAGCAGCCGTATACAGGGGGCGATCAATCAGCCCCAGCATTTT,CASSRIQGAINQPQHF
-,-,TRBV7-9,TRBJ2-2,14,TGTGCCAGCAGTCAAAGAGCGAACACCGGGGAGCTGTTTTTT,CASSQRANTGELFF
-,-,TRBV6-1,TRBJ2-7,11,TGTGCCAGCGGATGGTGGGCGAAGCAGTACTTC,CASGWWAKQYF
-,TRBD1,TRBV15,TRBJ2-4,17,TGTGCCACCAGCAGAGCTGGGACAGGGGCGACCAAAAACATTCAGTACTTC,CATSRAGTGATKNIQYF
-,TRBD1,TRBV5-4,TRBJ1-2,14,TGTGCCAGCAGCTACCCGGGACAGAACTATGGCTACACCTTC,CASSYPGQNYGYTF
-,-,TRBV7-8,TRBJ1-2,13,TGTGCCAGCAGCTTCGAGGGCCTCGGTGGCTACACCTTC,CASSFEGLGGYTF
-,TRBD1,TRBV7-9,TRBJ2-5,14,TGTGCCAGCAGCTCTTCGACAGGGGGAGAGACCCAGTACTTC,CASSSSTGGETQYF
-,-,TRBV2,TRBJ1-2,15,TGTGCCAGCAGTGAAGCGCGCGACAGCAACTATGGCTACACCTTC,CASSEARDSNYGYTF
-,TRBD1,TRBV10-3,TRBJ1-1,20,TGTGCCATCAGTGAGTCTTGGGCAGGTGATCTCACAGGGGCGTCCGCTGAAGCTTTCTTT,CAISESWAGDLTGASAEAFF
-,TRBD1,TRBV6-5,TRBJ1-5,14,TGTGCCAGCAGTAAAACAGGGGGTAATCAGCCCCAGCATTTT,CASSKTGGNQPQHF
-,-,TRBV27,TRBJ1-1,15,TGTGCCAGCAGTTTAAATGGACACTCGAACACTGAAGCTTTCTTT,CASSLNGHSNTEAFF
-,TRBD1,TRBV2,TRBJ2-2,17,TGTGCCAGCAGGGGAGGAGTTTGGGACAGGGTCACCGGGGAGCTGTTTTTT,CASRGGVWDRVTGELFF
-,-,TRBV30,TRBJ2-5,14,TGTGCCTGGAGTGGGGGCACTCATAAAGAGACCCAGTACTTC,CAWSGGTHKETQYF
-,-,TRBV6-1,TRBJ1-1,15,TGTGCCAGCAGTGCCCCCGGGGGGGAAGCCACTGAAGCTTTCTTT,CASSAPGGEATEAFF
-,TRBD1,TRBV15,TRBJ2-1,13,TGTGCCACCAGGGGGGACAGCCTCAATGAGCAGTTCTTC,CATRGDSLNEQFF
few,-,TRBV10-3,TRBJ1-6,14,TGTGCCATCAAATCGGACACGGTTCTTTCACCCCTCCACTTT,CAIKSDTVLSPLHF
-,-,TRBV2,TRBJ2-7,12,TGTGCCAGCAGGGAGGACAGCTACGAGCAGTACTTC,CASREDSYEQYF
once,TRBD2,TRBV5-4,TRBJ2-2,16,TGTGCCAGCAGCTTTTGGGGGGGGACGAACACCGGGGAGCTGTTTTTT,CASSFWGGTNTGELFF
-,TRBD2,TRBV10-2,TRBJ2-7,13,TGCGCCAGCAACCTAGCGGGAGGCTACGAGCAGTACTTC,CASNLAGGYEQYF
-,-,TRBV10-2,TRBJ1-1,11,TGCGCCACCTTACAGGGAACCAAAGCTTTCTTT,CATLQGTKAFF
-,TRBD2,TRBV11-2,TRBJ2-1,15,TGTGCCAGCAGACCTGGACTAGCTAGAGGGAATGAGCAGTTCTTC,CASRPGLARGNEQFF
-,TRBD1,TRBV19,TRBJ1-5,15,TGTGCCAGTAGTGGACCGGGACAGCGGAATCAGCCCCAGCATTTT,CASSGPGQRNQPQHF
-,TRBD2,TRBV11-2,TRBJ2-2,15,TGTGCCAGCAGCACAGCGGGACCTTATGGCGGGGAGCTGTTTTTT,CASSTAGPYGGELFF
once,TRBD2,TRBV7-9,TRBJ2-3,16,TGTGCCAGCAGCTATGGGACCACTAGCGGCACAGATACGCAGTATTTT,CASSYGTTSGTDTQYF
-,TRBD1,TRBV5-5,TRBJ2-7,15,TGTGCCAGCAGCCCCGGGCAGGGGGCTTTCTACGAGCAGTACTTC,CASSPGQGAFYEQYF
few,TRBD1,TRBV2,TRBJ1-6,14,TGTGCCAGCAGCTCGACAGGGTACGGTTCACCCCTCCACTTT,CASSSTGYGSPLHF
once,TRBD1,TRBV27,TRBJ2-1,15,TGTGCCAGCAGTCCGACAGGGGGCACCGGACATGAGCAGTTCTTC,CASSPTGGTGHEQFF
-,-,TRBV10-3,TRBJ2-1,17,TGTGCCATCAGTGAGTCTTGGGGGGTTAGCTCCTACAATGAGCAGTTCTTC,CAISESWGVSSYNEQFF
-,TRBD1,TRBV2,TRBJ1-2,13,TGTGCCAGCAGTGGACAGGGAAACTATGGCTACACCTTC,CASSGQGNYGYTF
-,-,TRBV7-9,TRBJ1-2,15,TGTGCCAGCAGCCCCCTGGCAAGACTTAACTATGGCTACACCTTC,CASSPLARLNYGYTF
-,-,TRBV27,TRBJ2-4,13,TGTGCCAGCAGTTTAGGTCAGGAAAACATTCAGTACTTC,CASSLGQENIQYF
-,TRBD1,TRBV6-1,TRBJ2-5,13,TGTGCCAGCAAAGGACAGGTTCAAGAGACCCAGTACTTC,CASKGQVQETQYF
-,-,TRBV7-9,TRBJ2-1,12,TGTGCCAGCAGCTCCCGGGACAATGAGCAGTTCTTC,CASSSRDNEQFF
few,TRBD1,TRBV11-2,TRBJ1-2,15,TGTGCCAGCAGCTTCCTACAGGGGCCCTACTATGGCTACACCTTC,CASSFLQGPYYGYTF
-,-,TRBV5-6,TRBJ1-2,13,TGTGCCAGCAGCTTGGCTCTAAACTATGGCTACACCTTC,CASSLALNYGYTF
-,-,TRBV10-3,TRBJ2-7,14,TGTGCCATCAGTGACCCTACTAGGGACTACGAGCAGTACTTC,CAISDPTRDYEQYF
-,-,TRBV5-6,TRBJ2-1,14,TGTGCCAGCAGCTTGCTGTCCCCATCGGGAAGGCAGTTCTTC,CASSLLSPSGRQFF